Shown below are 16 T cell receptor beta chains from a single sample sequenced in a study of T cells in Graves' hyperthyroidism and ophthalmopathy. Authors of the study amplified TCR beta CDR3 regions from RNA transcripts. Using the HTBI primer set, a first-round RT-PCR was run on the TCR CDR3. Each CDR3 protein is one row after TCRdb ran MiXCR on the multiplex PCR reads. The table shows under 650,000 distinct CDR3 sequences, with 15% to 20% occurring only once. What was sequenced was blood. The receptors originated from a woman aged 25 to 39 with Graves' hyperthyroidism.

This clonotype was counted a few times. The chain carries TRBV6-2 or TRBV6-3 and TRBJ1-2, with D unresolved. CDR3 length equals 13 residues. Per the germline V gene, CDR1 is MNHEY and CDR2 is SVGEGT. Trimming stripped 2 bases from V and 4 bases from J, with 8 bases between. The CDR3 region is CASSYDRIYGYTF. Written as DNA, the CDR3 is TGTGCCAGCAGTTACGACCGGATCTATGGCTACACCTTC.

This clonotype was detected many times. The chain employs TRBV29-1 and TRBJ2-5; D gene uncertain. The CDR3 contains 14 residues. The V gene lost 0 bases and the J gene lost 4 bases, with 12 bases spanning the gap. The germline gives CDR1 SQVTM, CDR2 ANQGSEA. The CDR3 protein is CSVEDPAVGETQYF. The CDR3 coding sequence is TGCAGCGTTGAAGATCCCGCAGTGGGAGAGACCCAGTACTTC.

The chain recombines TRBV5-8 with TRBJ2-5; D uncertain. CDR1 and CDR2 (germline): SGHTS, YDEGEE. The V end was cut by 4 bases, the J end by 1 base, with 11 bases between. The CDR3 spans 14 residues. Here the CDR3 reads CASSRTDFQETQYF. CDR3 sequence (DNA): TGTGCCAGCAGCCGAACCGACTTCCAAGAGACCCAGTACTTC.

The rearrangement uses TRBV9 and TRBJ2-2; TRBD2 might be the D (6 bases). Looked up from germline, CDR1 is SGDLS and CDR2 is YYNGEE. CDR3 length equals 17 residues. V was cut by 4 bases and J by 0 bases, with 16 bases left in between. The CDR3 DNA sequence: TGTGCCAGCAGCACCCCCTCGGGGGACGCGAACACCGGGGAGCTGTTTTTT. Translation gives CASSTPSGDANTGELFF. The entire variable domain, with the rest obtained from reference TRBV9 and TRBJ2-2, is as follows: DSGVTQTPKHLITATGQRVTLRCSPRSGDLSVYWYQQSLDQGLQFLIQYYNGEERAKGNILERFSAQQFPDLHSELNLSSLELGDSALYFCASSTPSGDANTGELFFGEGSRLTVL.

This clonotype was detected many times. V and J are TRBV28 and TRBJ1-2, with 7 bases that match TRBD1. The germline V gene has CDR1 MDHEN and CDR2 SYDVKM. V trimming: 6 bases; J trimming: 10 bases; junction bases outside the gene matches: 5. The CDR3 sequence is 11 residues long. CDR3 in amino acids: CASRSTGVYTF. The CDR3 nucleotides read TGTGCCAGCAGGTCAACAGGGGTCTACACCTTC.

The genes are TRBV2 and TRBJ2-2, with 7 bases that match TRBD2. CDR3 length: 13 residues. CDR1 and CDR2 from the germline V gene are SNHLY and FYNNEI. Germline trimming cut 8 bases from V and 7 bases from J; bases unmatched to any gene: 7. The CDR3 sequence is CASSPGGIGELFF. Written as DNA, the CDR3 is TGTGCCAGCTCCCCGGGGGGAATCGGGGAGCTGTTTTTT.

This clonotype was seen repeatedly, ten times or more. The rearrangement links TRBV6-1 to TRBJ2-5; unclear D gene. V lost 6 bases, J lost 5 bases, and 13 bases lay in between. The germline CDR1 and CDR2 sequences are MNHNS and SASEGT. The CDR3 loop spans 13 amino acids. The CDR3 reads CASSPPRYETQYF. CDR3 DNA sequence: TGTGCCAGCAGCCCTCCCCGGTACGAGACCCAGTACTTC.

This clonotype has ten or more counts. The genes are TRBV13 and TRBJ2-1; 7 bases are a match to TRBD1. Germline values: CDR1 PRHDT, CDR2 FYEKMQ (reference sequence). Unmatched junction bases numbered 1, after V lost 0 bases and J lost 5 bases. The length of the CDR3 is 14 residues. The CDR3 region is CASSLGTGHNEQFF. The CDR3 DNA is TGTGCCAGCAGCTTAGGGACAGGGCACAATGAGCAGTTCTTC.

The V gene is TRBV28, the J gene TRBJ1-1; TRBD1 is a possible D gene (6 bases). CDR3 length: 16 amino acids. Deletions cut 2 bases from V and 0 bases from J, with 13 bases between. Looked up from germline, CDR1 is MDHEN and CDR2 is SYDVKM. CDR3 DNA: TGTGCCAGCAGTTTACATGGGGGCGGCTTGAACACTGAAGCTTTCTTT. It translates to CASSLHGGGLNTEAFF.

This clonotype was detected ten times or more. This rearrangement joins TRBV5-1 to TRBJ1-1; D is uncertain. CDR3 length equals 14 residues. V was cut by 0 bases and J by 1 base, with 7 bases left in between. Germline loops: CDR1 SGHRS, CDR2 YFSETQ. For the CDR3, the DNA is TGCGCCAGCAGCTTGGATTGGGGGAACACTGAAGCTTTCTTT. Its protein is CASSLDWGNTEAFF.

This clonotype was seen at least ten times. The genes are TRBV20-1 and TRBJ2-7, with 7 bases identical to TRBD2. The germline V gene has CDR1 DFQATT and CDR2 SNEGSKA (reference sequence). The CDR3 contains 14 residues. Trimming took 6 bases from V and 1 from J; bases not matched to a gene: 9. CDR3 residues: CSAPELASSYEQYF. In nucleotides, the CDR3 is TGCAGTGCCCCTGAACTAGCGTCGTCCTACGAGCAGTACTTC.

This clonotype was detected ten times or more. The chain links TRBV7-2 to TRBJ2-6, with TRBD2 identical over 9 bases. CDR1 is SGHTA, CDR2 FQGNSA, per germline. The CDR3 is 17 residues long. Trimming took 5 bases from V and 0 from J; bases not matched to a gene: 5. CDR3 amino acids: CASSLLAGSSGANVLTF. DNA of the CDR3: TGTGCCAGCAGCCTTCTAGCGGGGAGCTCTGGGGCCAACGTCCTGACTTTC.

This clonotype was counted only a few times. V is TRBV11-3 and J is TRBJ1-1, with 7 bases aligning to TRBD1. The CDR3 runs 16 residues. Looked up from germline, CDR1 is SGHNT and CDR2 is YENEEA. Losses at the gene ends were 5 bases for V and 1 base for J; bases not matched to a gene: 10. The CDR3 DNA sequence: TGTGCCAGCAGCAAAAAGGGGGCCATGAGGAACACTGAAGCTTTCTTT. It specifies CASSKKGAMRNTEAFF. The full variable domain, completed using reference TRBV11-3 and TRBJ1-1, is EAGVVQSPRYKIIEKKQPVAFWCNPISGHNTLYWYLQNLGQGPELLIRYENEEAVDDSQLPKDRFSAERLKGVDSTLKIQPAELGDSAVYLCASSKKGAMRNTEAFFGQGTRLTVV.

This clonotype was observed a handful of times. The chain is built from TRBV5-1 and TRBJ2-2; 12 bases line up with TRBD2. Per germline, CDR1 SGHRS and CDR2 YFSETQ. The V segment lost 3 bases and the J segment 5 bases; nucleotides outside the gene matches: 5. The CDR3 totals 16 residues. CDR3 region: CASSWTSGISTGELFF. The CDR3 DNA reads as TGCGCCAGCAGCTGGACTAGCGGGATATCAACCGGGGAGCTGTTTTTT.

The chain employs TRBV20-1 and TRBJ1-2; 7 bases are shared with TRBD1. V was clipped by 6 bases and J by 4 bases; unmatched bases: 8. This CDR3 region has 13 residues. Germline V gives CDR1 DFQATT, CDR2 SNEGSKA (reference sequence). The CDR3 DNA follows: TGCAGTGCAGAAATCAGGGGGACCTATGGCTACACCTTC. Translation gives CSAEIRGTYGYTF.

At least ten counts were recorded for this clonotype. The V gene is TRBV6-1, the J gene TRBJ2-1, with 11 nucleotides matching TRBD2. CDR1 and CDR2 (germline): MNHNS, SASEGT. This CDR3 is built from 15 residues. V lost 6 bases to trimming and J lost 4 bases; unmatched junction nucleotides: 5. The CDR3 nucleotides are TGTGCCAGCAGAATAACTAGCGGGGGATACAATGAGCAGTTCTTC. The encoded protein is CASRITSGGYNEQFF.